This TCR beta chain appears in the sequencing data of a study of regulatory and conventional T cells in RAG deficiency. Conventional CD4+ T cells were sorted from blood as CD25-low CD127-high cells. CDR1 is MNHNS, CDR2 SASEGT, per germline. Trimming cost V 1 base and J 5 bases; bases outside gene matches: 11. This CDR3 contains 17 residues. Here immunoSEQ multiplex PCR was the method, and the copy in TCRdb shows in-frame clones only, minus some. This table holds about 30,000 clones, 90% to 95% found once. This same sample was also taken into another study, of regulatory T cells. According to that study: The PCR used 52 TRBV and 13 TRBJ primers. In patients, unique TRB V-J pairs were restricted and V/J usage skewed, especially in Tregs.

The TCR was taken from a human donor in good health. The specimen sequenced was CD25- CD4+ T cells sorted from blood. The rearrangement links TRBV6-1 to TRBJ2-3, with 8 bases fitting TRBD2. Here the CDR3 reads CASSEGLARGPGDTQYF. The CDR3, as DNA: TGTGCCAGCAGTGAAGGACTAGCGAGGGGTCCTGGAGATACGCAGTATTTT.